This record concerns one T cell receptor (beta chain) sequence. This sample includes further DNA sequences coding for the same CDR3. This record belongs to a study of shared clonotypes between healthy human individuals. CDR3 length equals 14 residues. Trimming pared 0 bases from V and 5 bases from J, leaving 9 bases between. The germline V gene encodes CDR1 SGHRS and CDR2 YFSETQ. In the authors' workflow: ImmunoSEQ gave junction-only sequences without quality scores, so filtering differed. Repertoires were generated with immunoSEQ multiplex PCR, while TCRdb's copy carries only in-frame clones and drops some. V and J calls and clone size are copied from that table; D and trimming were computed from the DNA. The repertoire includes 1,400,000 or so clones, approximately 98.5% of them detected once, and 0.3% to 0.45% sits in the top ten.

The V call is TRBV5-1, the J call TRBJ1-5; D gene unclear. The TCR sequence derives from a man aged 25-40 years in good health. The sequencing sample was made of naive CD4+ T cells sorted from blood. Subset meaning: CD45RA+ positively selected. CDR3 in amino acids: CASSLGGEDQPQHF. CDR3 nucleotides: TGCGCCAGCAGCTTGGGAGGCGAGGATCAGCCCCAGCATTTT. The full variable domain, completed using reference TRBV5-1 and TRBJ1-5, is KAGVTQTPRYLIKTRGQQVTLSCSPISGHRSVSWYQQTPGQGLQFLFEYFSETQRNKGNFPGRFSGRQFSNSRSEMNVSTLELGDSALYLCASSLGGEDQPQHFGDGTRLSIL.